Following are 21 T cell receptor beta chains from one sample sequenced in a study of blood T cells in healthy people across ages. Combining a sample-barcoded 5' primer with a J-beta primer mix, a second PCR ran for roughly 6 to 12 cycles. TCRdb re-called the 5' RACE reads through MiXCR, storing one row per CDR3 protein. This table has hundreds of thousands of distinct CDR3 sequences, approximately 59% appearing once. Sequencing input: blood. These TCRs come from a man aged 55 to 69 in good health.

This clonotype was detected once. The chain links TRBV28 to TRBJ1-2; the D is unclear. The germline V and J ends were trimmed by 8 bases and 1 base, with 11 bases remaining between them. This CDR3 has 13 amino acids. Looked up from germline, CDR1 is MDHEN and CDR2 is SYDVKM. The DNA of the CDR3 is TGTGCCAGCGGCGACTCGAATAACTATGGCTACACCTTC. As protein: CASGDSNNYGYTF.

A few counts support this clonotype. Because the CDR3's place on the DNA is in doubt, the DNA is left out and the CDR3 is given as listed by TCRdb. The rearrangement uses TRBV9 and TRBJ2-4; the DNA was not compared with TRBD2, the D call given in the table. The length of the CDR3 is 13 amino acids, counting both ends. Germline assignment: CDR1 SGDLS and CDR2 YYNGEE. The CDR3 here is CASSVGEGSSLYF.

The rearrangement uses TRBV29-1 and TRBJ2-1; tentatively, D is TRBD1 or TRBD2 (6 bases each). V was pared by 1 base and J by 2 bases, with 15 bases between. Germline CDR1 SQVTM, CDR2 ANQGSEA. The CDR3 loop spans 16 amino acids. The CDR3 loop is CSVEGRSGGPYNEQFF. Here the CDR3 DNA reads TGCAGCGTTGAAGGAAGATCCGGGGGCCCCTACAATGAGCAGTTCTTC.

The chain has TRBV12-3 or TRBV12-4 and TRBJ1-2; TRBD1 aligns across 9 bases. The CDR3 contains 14 residues. The J segment lost 4 bases and the V segment lost 6 bases, leaving 6 bases of the junction unmatched. In nucleotides, the CDR3 is TGTGCCAGCAGCCCCACAGGGGGCGTCTATGGCTACACCTTC. The encoded protein is CASSPTGGVYGYTF.

The rearrangement joins TRBV6-1 to TRBJ2-7; D might be TRBD2 (5 bases). This CDR3 is 12 amino acids long. V lost 5 bases and J lost 5, with 10 bases in between. Germline CDR1 reads MNHNS; CDR2 reads SASEGT. The CDR3 loop is CASSLRRDEQYF. The CDR3 nucleotides are TGTGCCAGCAGTTTACGGCGGGACGAGCAGTACTTC.

The rearrangement links TRBV5-6 to TRBJ1-1, with a tentative D call TRBD1 (5 bases). The germline gives CDR1 SGHDT, CDR2 YYEEEE. The CDR3 totals 14 residues. V lost 5 bases to trimming and J lost 2 bases, with 13 bases between them. CDR3 sequence reads: CASRIRERNTEAFF. The CDR3 DNA sequence: TGTGCCAGCAGGATCAGGGAGAGAAACACTGAAGCTTTCTTT. Using reference TRBV5-6 and TRBJ1-1 for the parts outside the CDR3, the full variable domain is DAGVTQSPTHLIKTRGQQVTLRCSPKSGHDTVSWYQQALGQGPQFIFQYYEEEERQRGNFPDRFSGHQFPNYSSELNVNALLLGDSALYLCASRIRERNTEAFFGQGTRLTVV.

V usage is TRBV20-1 and J usage is TRBJ1-2; 8 bases are a match to TRBD1. CDR1 and CDR2 from the germline V gene are DFQATT and SNEGSKA (reference sequence). V shed 3 bases, J shed 3 bases, and the junction held 3 bases outside the gene matches. CDR3 length: 13 amino acids. The CDR3 is CSARTGADYGYTF. CDR3 nucleotide sequence: TGCAGTGCTAGGACAGGGGCGGACTATGGCTACACCTTC.

This chain connects TRBV5-1 to TRBJ2-1; 10 bases line up with TRBD2. This CDR3 has 15 residues. Germline V gene data show CDR1 as SGHRS and CDR2 as YFSETQ. V trimming: 0 bases; J trimming: 7 bases; junction bases outside the gene matches: 4. The CDR3 DNA reads as TGCGCCAGCAGCTTGGCTAGCGGGGGCAAAAATGAGCAGTTCTTC. It encodes CASSLASGGKNEQFF.

In its sample, this clonotype was seen many times. The rearrangement joins TRBV7-2 to TRBJ2-3; D unresolved. The V gene lost 0 bases and the J gene lost 5 bases, with 6 bases spanning the gap. Germline assignment: CDR1 SGHTA and CDR2 FQGNSA. The CDR3 loop spans 13 amino acids. The CDR3 loop is CASSLAQVDTQYF. Written as DNA, the CDR3 is TGTGCCAGCAGCTTAGCGCAGGTAGATACGCAGTATTTT.

This clonotype was found once. The chain links TRBV12-3 or TRBV12-4 to TRBJ2-4; 7 bases line up with TRBD2. TRBJ2-7 explains the end of the DNA better; the J call may be wrong. This CDR3 spans 14 amino acids. The CDR3 DNA follows: TGTGCCAGCAGTCGGGAAGCGGGGTTCGACGAGCAGTACTTC. It specifies CASSREAGFDEQYF.

This clonotype was counted only a few times. One end of the junction varies from germline; a read error may be responsible. The chain joins TRBV28 to TRBJ2-1; 7 bases line up with TRBD2. The CDR3 has 11 amino acids. The germline gives CDR1 MDHEN, CDR2 SYDVKM. In nucleotides, the CDR3 is TGTGCCAGCAGGACTAGCAATGATCAGTTCTTC. Translation: CASRTSNDQFF.

This clonotype was recorded a few times. The chain carries TRBV6-5 and TRBJ2-6; no clear D. CDR3 size: 20 residues. Germline V CDR1 and CDR2: MNHEY, SVGAGI. Trimming took 0 bases from V and 4 from J, leaving 22 bases between them. The CDR3 loop is CASSYSIRSRTLSGANVLTF. In nucleotides, the CDR3 is TGTGCCAGCAGTTACTCGATCCGGTCTCGAACTCTCTCGGGGGCCAACGTCCTGACTTTC.

The chain recombines TRBV24-1 with TRBJ2-7; D uncertain. The end of the DNA fits TRBJ2-5 better, so the J call may be wrong. The CDR3 spans 14 residues. Germline assignment: CDR1 KGHDR and CDR2 SFDVKD. The CDR3 is CATSPPGPRETQYF. Written as DNA, the CDR3 is TGTGCCACCAGTCCCCCCGGTCCCAGGGAGACCCAGTACTTC.

The rearrangement links TRBV7-3 to TRBJ2-1; D is perhaps TRBD1 (6 bases). This CDR3 region has 15 residues. Trimming removed 2 bases from V and 2 bases from J, with 10 bases in between. CDR1 is SGHTA, CDR2 FQGTGA, per germline. DNA of the CDR3: TGTGCCAGCAGCTTATTAGGGACACCCTACAATGAGCAGTTCTTC. Amino acid sequence: CASSLLGTPYNEQFF.

This CDR3 reads CASSLIAGVQEAQYF. CDR3 DNA: TGTGCCAGCAGCCTCATAGCGGGGGTCCAAGAGGCCCAGTACTTC. This chain connects TRBV4-2 to TRBJ2-7; 9 bases align to TRBD2. The CDR3 has 15 residues. Germline CDR1 and CDR2: LGHNA and YNFKEQ. V was pared by 4 bases and J by 10 bases, with 14 bases of the junction left unmatched.

The V gene is TRBV2, the J gene TRBJ1-6; D remains unclear. Trimming shortened V by 5 bases and J by 8 bases, and 16 bases separated the two germline ends. The CDR3 has 15 amino acids. CDR1 SNHLY and CDR2 FYNNEI come from the germline V gene. CDR3 amino acids: CASSSRTFQYSPLHF. DNA for the CDR3: TGTGCCAGCAGTTCCAGGACTTTCCAATATTCACCCCTCCACTTT.

This clonotype was counted many times. The CDR3 is CASSWGGEGYTF. The CDR3 nucleotides read TGTGCCAGCAGTTGGGGAGGGGAAGGCTACACCTTC. This chain uses TRBV6-5 with TRBJ1-2; D might be TRBD1 (5 bases). V lost 4 bases and J lost 8, with 11 bases in between. This CDR3 has 12 residues. Germline V gives CDR1 MNHEY, CDR2 SVGAGI.

The chain carries TRBV7-9 and TRBJ1-1; tentative D call: TRBD1 (5 bases). Trimming left V 5 bases short and J 4 bases short, with 11 bases between. Germline V gene lookup returns CDR1 SEHNR and CDR2 FQNEAQ (reference sequence). This CDR3 spans 13 amino acids. CDR3 in DNA: TGTGCCAGCAGCGGGGGGGTCAGCACTGAAGCTTTCTTT. Its protein product is CASSGGVSTEAFF.

This chain joins TRBV3-1 and TRBJ1-2; unclear D gene. Trimming took off 0 bases at V and 2 bases at J, with 7 bases between the two ends. Germline CDR1 reads LGHDT; CDR2 reads YNNKEL (reference sequence). The CDR3 extends over 14 amino acids. The CDR3 sequence is CASSQDLGNYGYTF. DNA of the CDR3: TGTGCCAGCAGCCAAGATCTAGGGAACTATGGCTACACCTTC.

The CDR3 region has the DNA TGTGCCAGCAGTTTATGGGGGGACAGGTCGATTGAGCAGTTCTTC. It translates to CASSLWGDRSIEQFF. This chain joins TRBV28 and TRBJ2-1, with 8 bases fitting TRBD1. Germline assignment: CDR1 MDHEN and CDR2 SYDVKM. This CDR3 has 15 amino acids. V gave up 0 bases and J gave up 9 bases; unmatched junction bases: 7.

This chain joins TRBV7-2 and TRBJ1-2; D might be TRBD1 (6 bases). Trimming cost V 3 bases and J 4 bases, with 12 bases left between them. The germline V gene has CDR1 SGHTA and CDR2 FQGNSA. The CDR3 is 14 residues long. CDR3 DNA: TGTGCCAGCAGCTTGCCAGGGGTTTTCTATGGCTACACCTTC. Its translation is CASSLPGVFYGYTF. Drawing the rest from reference TRBV7-2 and TRBJ1-2, the complete variable domain is GAGVSQSPSNKVTEKGKDVELRCDPISGHTALYWYRQSLGQGLEFLIYFQGNSAPDKSGLPSDRFSAERTGGSVSTLTIQRTQQEDSAVYLCASSLPGVFYGYTFGSGTRLTVV.